This is a list of T cell receptor beta chains from one sample in a study of blood T cell repertoires in COVID-19. The method was immunoSEQ multiplex PCR; TCRdb's version includes in-frame clones alone and lacks a portion of them. This table holds about 84,000 clones, more than 75% found once. Material: peripheral blood. These receptor sequences come from a man aged 65 to 85 with acute or convalescent COVID-19. The CDR3 runs from the conserved cysteine through the conserved F or W. D genes are given only for firm matches. Rows may omit the clone size; those that give it use once, few, many or a size class.

few | TRBJ1-2 | TRBV6-5 | - | CASSFRTGISPDAYTF | TGTGCCAGCAGTTTTCGTACAGGCATCTCCCCCGATGCCTACACCTTC
- | TRBJ1-2 | TRBV2 | - | CASSVGREGYTF | TGTGCCAGCAGTGTAGGCAGGGAAGGCTACACCTTC
- | TRBJ1-3 | TRBV28 | - | CASMAVTGNTIYF | TGTGCCAGCATGGCGGTAACTGGAAACACCATATATTTT
- | TRBJ2-1 | TRBV5-1 | TRBD1 | CASSPGQGKVNEQFF | TGCGCCAGCAGCCCGGGACAGGGTAAGGTCAATGAGCAGTTCTTC
- | TRBJ2-1 | TRBV7-2 | TRBD2 | CASSPWTSGRTLGGNEQFF | TGTGCCAGCAGCCCGTGGACTAGCGGGAGAACACTGGGGGGCAATGAGCAGTTCTTC
once | TRBJ2-1 | TRBV7-2 | TRBD1 | CASSSDRGSYNEQFF | TGTGCCAGCAGCTCGGACAGGGGATCCTACAATGAGCAGTTCTTC
- | TRBJ2-5 | TRBV5-5 | TRBD2 | CASSLSGGYPETQYF | TGTGCCAGCAGCTTGAGCGGGGGATATCCGGAGACCCAGTACTTC
- | TRBJ2-2 | TRBV11-2 | - | CASSFETNTGELFF | TGTGCCAGCAGCTTTGAGACGAACACCGGGGAGCTGTTTTTT
- | TRBJ2-1 | TRBV7-9 | TRBD2 | CASSLTGLANEQFF | TGTGCCAGCAGCCTCACTGGACTAGCTAATGAGCAGTTCTTC
- | TRBJ2-7 | TRBV4-1 | - | CASSQGAGNSYEQYF | TGCGCCAGCAGCCAAGGTGCAGGGAACTCCTACGAGCAGTACTTC
- | TRBJ2-7 | TRBV6-5 | TRBD1 | CASSFFLGQDNYEQYF | TGTGCCAGCAGTTTCTTTTTGGGACAGGACAACTACGAGCAGTACTTC
- | TRBJ2-7 | TRBV3-1/TRBV3-2 | - | CASSEAGSSYEQYF | TGTGCCAGCAGCGAAGCGGGTAGCTCCTACGAGCAGTACTTC
- | TRBJ2-1 | TRBV10-2 | - | CASSEGGGAYYNEQFF | TGCGCCAGCAGTGAGGGCGGGGGCGCGTACTACAATGAGCAGTTCTTC
- | TRBJ1-2 | TRBV6-5 | - | CASSQYRDVSYGYTF | TGTGCCAGCAGTCAATACAGGGATGTGTCCTATGGCTACACCTTC
- | TRBJ1-1 | TRBV28 | - | CASSTHGQPEAFF | TGTGCCAGCAGTACCCACGGACAGCCTGAAGCTTTCTTT
- | TRBJ1-1 | TRBV19 | TRBD1 | CASSIRWDRELNTEAFF | TGTGCCAGTAGTATAAGGTGGGACAGGGAGTTGAACACTGAAGCTTTCTTT
- | TRBJ2-2 | TRBV7-3 | - | CASSLNNPGNDGGELFF | TGTGCCAGCAGCTTAAATAACCCAGGGAACGATGGCGGGGAGCTGTTTTTT
- | TRBJ1-1 | TRBV5-1 | - | CASSLERQAEAFF | TGCGCCAGCAGCTTGGAGCGGCAGGCTGAAGCTTTCTTT
- | TRBJ2-3 | TRBV5-1 | TRBD2 | CASSPSAGRGDTQYF | TGCGCCAGCAGCCCTTCCGCGGGGCGGGGGGATACGCAGTATTTT
- | TRBJ1-1 | TRBV30 | - | CAWIKRLNTEAFF | TGTGCCTGGATCAAGAGGCTTAACACTGAAGCTTTCTTT
- | TRBJ2-3 | TRBV27 | - | CASTPIGEETDTQYF | TGTGCCAGCACCCCTATCGGGGAGGAAACAGATACGCAGTATTTT
- | TRBJ2-2 | TRBV28 | TRBD1 | CASSRTGRDFTGELFF | TGTGCCAGCAGTCGGACAGGGAGAGATTTCACCGGGGAGCTGTTTTTT
- | TRBJ2-3 | TRBV3-1/TRBV3-2 | TRBD1 | CASSQDWGQGTDTQYF | TGTGCCAGCAGCCAAGATTGGGGACAGGGAACCGATACGCAGTATTTT
- | TRBJ2-1 | TRBV6-1 | - | CASKGLNEQFF | TGTGCCAGCAAGGGGCTCAATGAGCAGTTCTTC
- | TRBJ1-5 | TRBV28 | - | CASSLLTSYNQPQHF | TGTGCCAGCAGTTTATTGACAAGCTACAATCAGCCCCAGCATTTT
- | TRBJ1-1 | TRBV28 | - | CASTRRGAMNTEAFF | TGTGCCAGCACTCGGAGGGGAGCAATGAACACTGAAGCTTTCTTT
- | TRBJ1-2 | TRBV5-1 | - | CASSLLLGGKGYTF | TGCGCCAGCAGCTTGTTATTGGGAGGGAAAGGCTACACCTTC